The source of this T cell receptor beta chain is a study of T cell responses to AZD1222 COVID-19 vaccine. The study, taken as a whole, reports: Epitopes outside B.1.351 and B.1.1.7 mutated regions reportedly drew nearly half of spike TCRs. Most donors were white British and more were female, and clonal diversity was possibly underestimated.

Remarks on this clone: What it recognizes is unknown.

Looked up from germline, CDR1 is SGHTA and CDR2 is FQGNSA. Trimming cost V 1 base and J 6 bases, with 9 bases left between them. The CDR3 length is 14 residues. Data came from immunoSEQ multiplex PCR; TCRdb stores just in-frame clones and leaves some out. The sample carries some 120,000 clones, 80% to 90% recorded once. V and J are TRBV7-2 and TRBJ2-2; the D gene is possibly TRBD1 (6 bases). Here the sequenced sample was peripheral blood, taken on day 0 of AZD1222 vaccination. The origin of this receptor is an adult in good health. Here the CDR3 reads CASSLVQGAGELFF. The CDR3 DNA is TGTGCCAGCAGCTTAGTACAGGGCGCCGGGGAGCTGTTTTTT.